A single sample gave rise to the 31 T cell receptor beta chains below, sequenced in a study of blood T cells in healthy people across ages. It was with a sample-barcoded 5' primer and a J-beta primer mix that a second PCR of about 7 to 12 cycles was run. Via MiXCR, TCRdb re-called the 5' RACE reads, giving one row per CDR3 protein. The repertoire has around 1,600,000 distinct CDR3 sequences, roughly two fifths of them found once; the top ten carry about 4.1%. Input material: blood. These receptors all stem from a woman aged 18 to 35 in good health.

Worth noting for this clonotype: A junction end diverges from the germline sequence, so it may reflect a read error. The CDR3 spells CAGSLGTSGGFTDTQYF. As DNA, the CDR3 is TGTGCCGGCAGCCTAGGGACTAGCGGGGGGTTCACAGATACGCAGTATTTT. This sequence joins TRBV11-2 and TRBJ2-3, with 15 bases matching TRBD2. CDR3 size: 17 residues. Germline CDR1 SGHAT, CDR2 FQNNGV.

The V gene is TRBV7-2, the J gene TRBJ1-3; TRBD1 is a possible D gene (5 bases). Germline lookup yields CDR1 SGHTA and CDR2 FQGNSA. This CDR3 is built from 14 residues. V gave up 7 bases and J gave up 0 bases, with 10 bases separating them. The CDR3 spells CASTQTVSGNTIYF. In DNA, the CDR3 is TGTGCCAGCACCCAGACAGTCTCTGGAAACACCATATATTTT.

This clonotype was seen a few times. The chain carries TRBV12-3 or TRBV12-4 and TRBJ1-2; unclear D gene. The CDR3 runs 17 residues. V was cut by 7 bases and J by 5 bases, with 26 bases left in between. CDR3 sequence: CASNSGSSGTRLYGYTF. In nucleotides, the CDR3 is TGTGCCAGCAATTCGGGAAGTAGCGGAACAAGACTATATGGCTACACCTTC.

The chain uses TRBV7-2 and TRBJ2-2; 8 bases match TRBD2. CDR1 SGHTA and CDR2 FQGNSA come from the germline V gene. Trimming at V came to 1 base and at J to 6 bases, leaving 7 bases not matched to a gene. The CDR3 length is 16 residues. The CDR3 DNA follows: TGTGCCAGCAGCTTAGTGGGACTAGTCGTCCCCGGGGAGCTGTTTTTT. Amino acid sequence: CASSLVGLVVPGELFF.

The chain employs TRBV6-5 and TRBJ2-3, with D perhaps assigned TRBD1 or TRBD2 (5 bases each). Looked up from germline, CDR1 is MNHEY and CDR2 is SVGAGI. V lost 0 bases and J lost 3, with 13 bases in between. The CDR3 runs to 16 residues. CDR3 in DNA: TGTGCCAGCAGTTACTCGAGGGGATTTGGGACAGATACGCAGTATTTT. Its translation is CASSYSRGFGTDTQYF.

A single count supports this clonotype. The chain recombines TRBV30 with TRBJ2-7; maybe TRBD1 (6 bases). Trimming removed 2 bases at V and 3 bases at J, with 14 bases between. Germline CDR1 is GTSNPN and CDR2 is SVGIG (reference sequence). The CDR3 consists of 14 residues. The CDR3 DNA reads TGTGCCTGGAGTACCGAACAGGGTTTCTACGAGCAGTACTTC. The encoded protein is CAWSTEQGFYEQYF. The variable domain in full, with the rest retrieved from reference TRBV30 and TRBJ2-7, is SQTIHQWPATLVQPVGSPLSLECTVEGTSNPNLYWYRQAAGRGLQLLFYSVGIGQISSEVPQNLSASRPQDRQFILSSKKLLLSDSGFYLCAWSTEQGFYEQYFGPGTRLTVT.

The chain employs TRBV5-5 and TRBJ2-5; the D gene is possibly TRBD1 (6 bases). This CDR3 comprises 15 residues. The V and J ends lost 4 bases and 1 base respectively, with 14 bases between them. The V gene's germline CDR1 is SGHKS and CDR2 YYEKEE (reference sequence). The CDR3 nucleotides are TGTGCCAGCAGCGGGCTGGACAGTAGCCAAGAGACCCAGTACTTC. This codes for CASSGLDSSQETQYF. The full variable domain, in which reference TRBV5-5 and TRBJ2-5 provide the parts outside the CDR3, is DAGVTQSPTHLIKTRGQQVTLRCSPISGHKSVSWYQQVLGQGPQFIFQYYEKEERGRGNFPDRFSARQFPNYSSELNVNALLLGDSALYLCASSGLDSSQETQYFGPGTRLLVL.

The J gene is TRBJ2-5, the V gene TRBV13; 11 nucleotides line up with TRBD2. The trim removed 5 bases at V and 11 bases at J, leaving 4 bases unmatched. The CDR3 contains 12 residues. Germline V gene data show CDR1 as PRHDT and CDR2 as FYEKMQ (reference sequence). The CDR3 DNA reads TGTGCCAGCAGCCTTAGCGGGGGGGATCAGTACTTC. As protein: CASSLSGGDQYF.

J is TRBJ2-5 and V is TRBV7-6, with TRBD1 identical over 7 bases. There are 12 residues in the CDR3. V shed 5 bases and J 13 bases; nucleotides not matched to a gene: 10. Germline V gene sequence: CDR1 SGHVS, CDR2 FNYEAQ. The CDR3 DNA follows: TGTGCCAGCAGCCCAGGGGGTTTCGAGCGGTACTTC. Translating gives CASSPGGFERYF. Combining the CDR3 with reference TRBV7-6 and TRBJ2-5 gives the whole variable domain GAGVSQSPRYKVTKRGQDVALRCDPISGHVSLYWYRQALGQGPEFLTYFNYEAQQDKSGLPNDRFSAERPEGSISTLTIQRTEQRDSAMYRCASSPGGFERYFGPGTRLLVL.

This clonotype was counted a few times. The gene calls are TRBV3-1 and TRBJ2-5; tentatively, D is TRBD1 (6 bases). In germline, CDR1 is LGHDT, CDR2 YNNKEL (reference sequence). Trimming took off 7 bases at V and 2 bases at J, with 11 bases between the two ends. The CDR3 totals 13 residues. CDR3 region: CASKNRAQETQYF. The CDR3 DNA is TGTGCCAGCAAAAACAGGGCTCAAGAGACCCAGTACTTC.

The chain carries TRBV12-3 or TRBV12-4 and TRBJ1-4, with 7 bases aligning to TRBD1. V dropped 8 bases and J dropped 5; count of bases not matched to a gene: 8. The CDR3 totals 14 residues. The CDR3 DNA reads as TGTGCCAGCGCCTCGGGACAGTGGAATGAAAAACTGTTTTTT. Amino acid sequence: CASASGQWNEKLFF.

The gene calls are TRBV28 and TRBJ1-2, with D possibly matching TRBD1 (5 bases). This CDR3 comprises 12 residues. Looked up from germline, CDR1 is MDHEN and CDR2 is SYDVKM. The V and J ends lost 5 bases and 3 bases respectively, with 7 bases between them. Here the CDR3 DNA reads TGTGCCAGCAGTCAACAGGACTATGGCTACACCTTC. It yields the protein CASSQQDYGYTF.

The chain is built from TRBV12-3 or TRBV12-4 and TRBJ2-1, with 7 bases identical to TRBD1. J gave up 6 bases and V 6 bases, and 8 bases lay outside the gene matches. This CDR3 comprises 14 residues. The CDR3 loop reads CASRNLAGGNEQFF. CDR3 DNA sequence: TGTGCCAGCAGAAACCTCGCAGGGGGCAATGAGCAGTTCTTC.

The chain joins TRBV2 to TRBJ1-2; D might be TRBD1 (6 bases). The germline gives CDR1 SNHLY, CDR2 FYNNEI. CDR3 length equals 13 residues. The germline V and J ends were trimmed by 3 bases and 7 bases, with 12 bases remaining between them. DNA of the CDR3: TGTGCCAGCAGTGACCAGGGGCTCGGTGGCTACACCTTC. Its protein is CASSDQGLGGYTF.

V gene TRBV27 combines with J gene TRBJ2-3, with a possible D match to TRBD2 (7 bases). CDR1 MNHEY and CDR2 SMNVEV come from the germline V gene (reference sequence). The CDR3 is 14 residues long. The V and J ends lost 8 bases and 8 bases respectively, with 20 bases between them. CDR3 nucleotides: TGTGCCAGCGGGAGCAGGGGAGGGGCCTTTACGCAGTATTTT. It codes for CASGSRGGAFTQYF.

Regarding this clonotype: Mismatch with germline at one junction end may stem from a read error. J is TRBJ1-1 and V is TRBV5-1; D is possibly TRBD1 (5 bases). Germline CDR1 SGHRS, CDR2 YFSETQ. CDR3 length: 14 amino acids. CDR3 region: CASSSGTENTEAFF. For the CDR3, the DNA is TGTGCCAGCAGTAGCGGGACTGAGAACACTGAAGCTTTCTTT.

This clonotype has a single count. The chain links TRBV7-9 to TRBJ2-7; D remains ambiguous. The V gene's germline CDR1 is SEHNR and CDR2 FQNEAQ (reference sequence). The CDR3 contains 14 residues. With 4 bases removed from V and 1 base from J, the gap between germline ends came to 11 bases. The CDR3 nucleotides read TGTGCCAGCAGCTCAGCGACGGTTTCCTACGAGCAGTACTTC. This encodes CASSSATVSYEQYF. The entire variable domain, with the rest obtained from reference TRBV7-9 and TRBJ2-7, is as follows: DTGVSQNPRHKITKRGQNVTFRCDPISEHNRLYWYRQTLGQGPEFLTYFQNEAQLEKSRLLSDRFSAERPKGSFSTLEIQRTEQGDSAMYLCASSSATVSYEQYFGPGTRLTVT.

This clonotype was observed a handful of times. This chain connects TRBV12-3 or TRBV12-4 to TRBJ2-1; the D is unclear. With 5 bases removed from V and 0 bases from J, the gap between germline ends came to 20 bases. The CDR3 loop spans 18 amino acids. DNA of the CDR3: TGTGCCAGCAGTCCCCTCGACTTAACTTGGAGCTCCTACAATGAGCAGTTCTTC. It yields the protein CASSPLDLTWSSYNEQFF.

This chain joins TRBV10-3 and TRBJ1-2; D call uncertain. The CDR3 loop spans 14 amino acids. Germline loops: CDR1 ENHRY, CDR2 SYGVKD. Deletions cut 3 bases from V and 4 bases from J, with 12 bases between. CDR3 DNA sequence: TGTGCCATCAGTGAATGGGAGTCAAGCTATGGCTACACCTTC. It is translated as CAISEWESSYGYTF.

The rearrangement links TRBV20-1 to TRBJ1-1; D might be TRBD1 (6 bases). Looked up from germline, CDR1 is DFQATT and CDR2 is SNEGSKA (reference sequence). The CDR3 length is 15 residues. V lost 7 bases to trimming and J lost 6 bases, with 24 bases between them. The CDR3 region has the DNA TGCAGTGTGGGATCGCGGGGGCGGCTAAGATCTGAAGCTTTCTTT. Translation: CSVGSRGRLRSEAFF.

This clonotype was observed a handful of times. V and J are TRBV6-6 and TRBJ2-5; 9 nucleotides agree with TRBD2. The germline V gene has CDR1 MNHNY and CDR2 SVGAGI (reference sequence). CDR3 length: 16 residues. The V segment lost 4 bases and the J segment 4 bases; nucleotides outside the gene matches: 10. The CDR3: CASSSRLAGVPETQYF. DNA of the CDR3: TGTGCCAGCAGTTCCCGATTAGCGGGAGTCCCAGAGACCCAGTACTTC.

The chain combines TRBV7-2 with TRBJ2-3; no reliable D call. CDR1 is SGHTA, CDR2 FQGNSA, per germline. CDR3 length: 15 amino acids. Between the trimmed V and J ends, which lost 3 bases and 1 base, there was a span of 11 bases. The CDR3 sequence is CASSFPRARTDTQYF. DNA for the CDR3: TGTGCCAGCAGCTTCCCTCGGGCCCGCACAGATACGCAGTATTTT.

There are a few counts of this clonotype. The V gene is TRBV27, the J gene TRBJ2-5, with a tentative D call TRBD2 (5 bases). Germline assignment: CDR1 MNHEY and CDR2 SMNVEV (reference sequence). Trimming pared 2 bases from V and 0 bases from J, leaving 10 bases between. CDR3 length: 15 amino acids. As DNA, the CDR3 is TGTGCCAGCAGTTTACGTCAGACTAACCAAGAGACCCAGTACTTC. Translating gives CASSLRQTNQETQYF.

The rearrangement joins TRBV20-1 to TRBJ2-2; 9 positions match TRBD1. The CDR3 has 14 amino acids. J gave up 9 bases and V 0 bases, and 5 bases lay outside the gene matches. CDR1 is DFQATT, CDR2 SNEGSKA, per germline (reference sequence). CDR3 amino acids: CSAREPTGGRELFF. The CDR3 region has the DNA TGCAGTGCTAGAGAACCGACAGGGGGTAGGGAGCTGTTTTTT.

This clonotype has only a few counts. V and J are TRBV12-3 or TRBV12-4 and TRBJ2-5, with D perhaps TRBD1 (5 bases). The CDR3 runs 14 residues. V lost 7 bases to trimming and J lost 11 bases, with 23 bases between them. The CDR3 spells CASTFAGLEKEQYF. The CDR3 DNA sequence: TGTGCCAGCACCTTCGCAGGGCTGGAAAAAGAGCAGTACTTC.

The CDR3 reads CASSAPTDSQETQYF. The DNA of the CDR3 is TGTGCCAGCAGCGCCCCCACGGACAGCCAAGAGACCCAGTACTTC. V is TRBV21-1 and J is TRBJ2-5; the D call TRBD1 from the table was never checked on the DNA. TRBV21-1 is annotated as a pseudogene. CDR3 length: 15 amino acids.

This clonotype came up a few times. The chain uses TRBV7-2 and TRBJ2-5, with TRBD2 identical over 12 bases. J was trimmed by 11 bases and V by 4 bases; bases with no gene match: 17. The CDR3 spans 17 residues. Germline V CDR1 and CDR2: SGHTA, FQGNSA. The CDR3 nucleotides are TGTGCCAGCAGCTCTAGCGGGGGGGCCTTTTGGATCAATGAGCAGTACTTC. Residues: CASSSSGGAFWINEQYF. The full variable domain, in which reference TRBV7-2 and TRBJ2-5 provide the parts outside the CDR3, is GAGVSQSPSNKVTEKGKDVELRCDPISGHTALYWYRQSLGQGLEFLIYFQGNSAPDKSGLPSDRFSAERTGGSVSTLTIQRTQQEDSAVYLCASSSSGGAFWINEQYFGPGTRLLVL.

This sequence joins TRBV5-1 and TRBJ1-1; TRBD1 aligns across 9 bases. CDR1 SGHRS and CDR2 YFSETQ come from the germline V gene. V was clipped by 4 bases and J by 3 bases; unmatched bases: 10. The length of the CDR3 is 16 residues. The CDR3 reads CASSNAPQGADTEAFF. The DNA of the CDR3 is TGCGCCAGCAGCAATGCCCCACAGGGGGCGGACACTGAAGCTTTCTTT.

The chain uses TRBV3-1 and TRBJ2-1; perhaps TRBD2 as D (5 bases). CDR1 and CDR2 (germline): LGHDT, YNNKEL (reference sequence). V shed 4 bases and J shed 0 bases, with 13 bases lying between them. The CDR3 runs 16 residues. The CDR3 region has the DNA TGTGCCAGCAGCCCACCGACTACCCTCTCCTACAATGAGCAGTTCTTC. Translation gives CASSPPTTLSYNEQFF.

DNA for the CDR3: TGCAGTGCTAGAGACCCCCTTTCGTCGTACGAGCAGTACTTC. Protein sequence: CSARDPLSSYEQYF. The gene calls are TRBV20-1 and TRBJ2-7, with no clear D. V lost 0 bases and J lost 4, with 13 bases in between. The V gene's germline CDR1 is DFQATT and CDR2 SNEGSKA (reference sequence). The CDR3 loop spans 14 amino acids.

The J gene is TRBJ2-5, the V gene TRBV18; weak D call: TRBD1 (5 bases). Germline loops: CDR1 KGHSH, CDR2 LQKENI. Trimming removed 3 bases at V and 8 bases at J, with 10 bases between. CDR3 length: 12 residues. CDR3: CASSPSRTTQYF. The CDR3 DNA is TGTGCCAGCTCACCCTCGCGGACAACCCAGTACTTC.